This TCR beta chain originates from a study of T-cell reconstitution after alpha-beta-depleted transplantation in children. General study points: Fresh T-cell production supplied most of the T-cell counts and diversity seen one year after transplant. There were reportedly several hundred expanded graft clones from which alpha-beta T cells came about two months after transplant.

The library targeted TCRbeta and was prepared with unique molecular identifiers. One entry per CDR3 protein results from TCRdb running MiXCR on the PCR reads. This sample has approximately 290,000 distinct CDR3 sequences, with roughly 12% found just once. This clonotype came up many times. What it binds is not known. V gave up 2 bases and J gave up 11 bases, with 13 bases separating them. The CDR3 spans 13 residues. CDR1 MNHEY and CDR2 SVGAGI come from the germline V gene. This sample comprised peripheral blood, obtained 180 days after TCRalphabeta/CD19-depleted stem cell transplant. The V call is TRBV6-5, the J call TRBJ1-5, with a tentative D call TRBD1 (5 bases). This TCR was sampled from a male patient between 2 and 10 years old who had a stem cell transplant for chronic granulomatous disease, so the T cells may come from the graft donor. The DNA of the CDR3 is TGTGCCAGCAGTTACGGCGGGGCGGGGTCCCAGCATTTT. Protein product: CASSYGGAGSQHF.